This is a list of T cell receptor beta chains from one sample in a study of Graves' ophthalmopathy and Graves' hyperthyroidism. TCRdb re-analysed the multiplex PCR reads in MiXCR, keeping a single row per CDR3 protein. The table has 650,000 to 800,000 distinct CDR3 sequences, 35% to 50% seen once. Input material: peripheral blood. These receptor sequences come from an adult man with Graves' ophthalmopathy. CDR3s include the opening cysteine and the closing phenylalanine or tryptophan. D genes are given only for firm matches. Clone size is shown for a subset of rows, as once, few, many or a class of expanded clone.

-	many	TRBV5-1	TRBJ2-7	TGCGCCAGCAGCTGGCAGGGTTTAAGGGAGCAGTACTTC	CASSWQGLREQYF
TRBD1	-	TRBV7-6	TRBJ2-5	TGTGCCAGCAGCTCCGATGGACAGGGGACCCAGTACTTC	CASSSDGQGTQYF
-	many	TRBV20-1	TRBJ1-1	TGCAGTGCTAGTAATCGGTACACTGAAGCTTTCTTT	CSASNRYTEAFF
-	-	TRBV19	TRBJ2-6	TGTGCCAGTAGCGGGATCCGCCACTCTGGGGCCAACGTCCTGACTTTC	CASSGIRHSGANVLTF
TRBD2	-	TRBV20-1	TRBJ2-2	TGCAGTGCGGGCATAGCGGGAGGGCCCACCGGGGAGCTGTTTTTT	CSAGIAGGPTGELFF
-	-	TRBV15	TRBJ1-5	TGTGCCACCAGGGACGCAGGGAGTAAGCATCAGCCCCAGCATTTT	CATRDAGSKHQPQHF
-	-	TRBV19	TRBJ1-1	TGTGCCAGTAGTATACAGGGGCGTAATGAAGCTTTCTTT	CASSIQGRNEAFF
TRBD1	-	TRBV14	TRBJ1-3	TGTGCCAGCAGCCACCTGACAGGGGGCGTCATTTTGGACACCATATATTTT	CASSHLTGGVILDTIYF
-	-	TRBV4-1	TRBJ2-7	TGCGCCAGCAGCCAAGATCGTAGAAACGAGCAGTACTTC	CASSQDRRNEQYF
-	many	TRBV12-3/TRBV12-4	TRBJ1-2	TGTGCCAGCAGTTTAGGCGTAGCGGGGCTCCATGGCTACACCTTC	CASSLGVAGLHGYTF
-	many	TRBV7-2	TRBJ1-1	TGTGCCAGCAGCTTTGCCGAGACTGAAGCTTTCTTT	CASSFAETEAFF
-	many	TRBV6-2/TRBV6-3	TRBJ2-7	TGTGCCAGCGCCTTACAGGGCTACGAGCAGTACTTC	CASALQGYEQYF
-	many	TRBV7-3	TRBJ1-6	TGTGCCAGCAGCTTAATGGGGGCTAATTCACCCCTCCACTTT	CASSLMGANSPLHF
-	many	TRBV2	TRBJ1-1	TGTGCCAGCAGTGTCCCGGTAGGGTCTGTCACTGAAGCTTTCTTT	CASSVPVGSVTEAFF
-	-	TRBV29-1	TRBJ1-1	TGCAGCGCCCTCAGCGGGAGGAACACTGAAGCTTTCTTT	CSALSGRNTEAFF
TRBD1	many	TRBV19	TRBJ1-5	TGTGCCAGTAGTTATGAGTTCGGTCTCTCAGGGGGCCAGCCCCAGCATTTT	CASSYEFGLSGGQPQHF
-	-	TRBV4-3	TRBJ1-4	TGCGCCAGCAGCCAATCCACTTGGCAGGGAATCAATGAAAAACTGTTTTTT	CASSQSTWQGINEKLFF
TRBD1	many	TRBV5-1	TRBJ1-2	TGCGCCAGCAGCCCTACTGGGACAGCCCTTTACTATGGCTACACCTTC	CASSPTGTALYYGYTF
-	-	TRBV4-1	TRBJ2-7	TGCGCCAGCAGCCAAGATAGGGGCAGCCACGAGCAGTACTTC	CASSQDRGSHEQYF
TRBD1	-	TRBV15	TRBJ1-5	TGTGCCACCAGCAGCCCCTCGTCAGGGGGGTCCAATCAGCCCCAGCATTTT	CATSSPSSGGSNQPQHF
-	once	TRBV29-1	TRBJ1-5	TGCAGCAGTTTAGGACTCAATCAGCCCCAGCATTTT	CSSLGLNQPQHF
TRBD1	many	TRBV7-9	TRBJ1-6	TGTGCCAGCAGCCCCGGGACAGGCCAATTTTCACCCCTCCACTTT	CASSPGTGQFSPLHF
-	many	TRBV9	TRBJ2-6	TGTGCCAGCAGCGTAGGCATCGGACGGGCTCGACCCGGGGCCAACGTCCTGACTTTC	CASSVGIGRARPGANVLTF
TRBD1	-	TRBV6-6	TRBJ1-1	TGTGCCAGCAGTGCCCCCAGGGGGCAGGAGAACACTGAAGCTTTCTTT	CASSAPRGQENTEAFF
TRBD1	-	TRBV7-9	TRBJ2-5	TGTGCCAGCAGCCCGGACAGGGGGATGTACTTC	CASSPDRGMYF
-	-	TRBV9	TRBJ1-3	TGTGCCAGCAGCGTAGGGGGACCCATATATTTT	CASSVGGPIYF
TRBD1	few	TRBV29-1	TRBJ2-2	TGCAGCGGGGGGACCAGTATGAGGACAGGCCGAAGCATGAACACCGGGGAGCTGTTTTTT	CSGGTSMRTGRSMNTGELFF
TRBD1	few	TRBV9	TRBJ2-7	TGTGCCAGCAATCCGGGACAGGGTAATTACGAGCAGTACTTC	CASNPGQGNYEQYF
-	-	TRBV7-8	TRBJ1-5	TGTGCCAGCAGCTCAAGGAGGGTGGGCGGGCAGCCCCAGCATTTT	CASSSRRVGGQPQHF